Presented here are 14 T cell receptor beta chains from one specimen sequenced in a study of radiation and T cells in renal cell carcinoma. The assay was immunoSEQ multiplex PCR, and TCRdb's table has in-frame clones only and misses some. The repertoire has roughly 140,000 clones, about 91% of them found once; the top ten carry roughly 13%. Time point indicated: blood 2 weeks post-SBRT. The treatment denotes: 15 Gy SBRT to primary tumor, nephrectomy 4 weeks later. This material consisted of blood, taken from a patient whose treatment included radiotherapy and nephrectomy. The receptors were sampled from a woman aged 45-60 years with renal cell carcinoma.

The chain joins TRBV2 to TRBJ2-1, with D unclear. The V gene's germline CDR1 is SNHLY and CDR2 FYNNEI. This CDR3 contains 13 residues. V lost 4 bases to trimming and J lost 4 bases, with 8 bases between them. The CDR3 loop reads CASSVGSYNEQFF. The DNA of the CDR3 is TGTGCCAGCAGTGTAGGCAGTTACAATGAGCAGTTCTTC.

This chain connects TRBV9 to TRBJ2-3; 7 positions match TRBD1. Germline loops: CDR1 SGDLS, CDR2 YYNGEE. V lost 3 bases to trimming and J lost 6 bases; unmatched junction nucleotides: 4. The CDR3 loop spans 13 amino acids. CDR3 sequence: CASSAGQADTQYF. In DNA form, the CDR3 reads TGTGCCAGCAGCGCCGGACAGGCGGATACGCAGTATTTT. The full variable domain, rest sourced from reference TRBV9 and TRBJ2-3, is DSGVTQTPKHLITATGQRVTLRCSPRSGDLSVYWYQQSLDQGLQFLIQYYNGEERAKGNILERFSAQQFPDLHSELNLSSLELGDSALYFCASSAGQADTQYFGPGTRLTVL.

The V and J genes are TRBV5-1 and TRBJ1-1; maybe TRBD1 (5 bases). Germline CDR1 reads SGHRS; CDR2 reads YFSETQ. The CDR3 runs to 15 residues. Trimming took 4 bases from V and 4 from J, leaving 17 bases between them. CDR3 in DNA: TGCGCCAGCAGCCCCCCCCAGGGAACGGGCACTGAAGCTTTCTTT. Its translation is CASSPPQGTGTEAFF. Complete variable domain (other parts from reference TRBV5-1 and TRBJ1-1): KAGVTQTPRYLIKTRGQQVTLSCSPISGHRSVSWYQQTPGQGLQFLFEYFSETQRNKGNFPGRFSGRQFSNSRSEMNVSTLELGDSALYLCASSPPQGTGTEAFFGQGTRLTVV.

J is TRBJ1-6 and V is TRBV7-6; D is possibly TRBD1 (6 bases). Between the trimmed V and J ends, which lost 5 bases and 9 bases, there was a span of 23 bases. In germline, CDR1 is SGHVS, CDR2 FNYEAQ. CDR3 length: 17 amino acids. CDR3 coding DNA: TGTGCCAGCAGCCCCCGCCCGACAGGCCGGGGCGGTTCACCCCTCCACTTT. It is translated as CASSPRPTGRGGSPLHF.

This chain joins TRBV7-2 and TRBJ1-6, with 7 bases matching TRBD1. This CDR3 comprises 17 residues. CDR1 and CDR2 from the germline V gene are SGHTA and FQGNSA. The V segment lost 5 bases and the J segment 13 bases; nucleotides outside the gene matches: 20. The CDR3 sequence is CASSLRGGRGTDRPLHF. The CDR3 bases are TGTGCCAGCAGCCTTAGAGGGGGCCGAGGCACCGATCGGCCCCTCCACTTT.

CDR3 coding DNA: TGTGCCAGCAGTGATTTGACAGGGGGCCACACTGAAGCTTTCTTT. Protein: CASSDLTGGHTEAFF. The rearrangement joins TRBV6-1 to TRBJ1-1, with 10 nucleotides matching TRBD1. This CDR3 spans 15 amino acids. The V and J ends lost 3 bases and 3 bases, in that order; junction bases with no gene match: 4. Per the germline V gene, CDR1 is MNHNS and CDR2 is SASEGT.

This chain connects TRBV7-9 to TRBJ2-4, with D possibly TRBD1 on 6 matching bases. CDR1 is SEHNR and CDR2 is FQNEAQ in the germline V gene (reference sequence). The V end lost 1 base, the J end lost 4 bases, and 8 bases lay between the germline ends. The CDR3 has 14 amino acids. The CDR3 protein is CASSLVQGKNIQYF. CDR3 nucleotide sequence: TGTGCCAGCAGCTTAGTACAGGGTAAAAACATTCAGTACTTC.

The rearrangement uses TRBV19 and TRBJ2-5, with D possibly matching TRBD1 (6 bases). The CDR3 covers 15 residues. V was trimmed by 6 bases and J by 2 bases, leaving 16 bases between them. CDR1 LNHDA and CDR2 SQIVND come from the germline V gene (reference sequence). CDR3 amino acids: CASRNRDTIQETQYF. The CDR3 nucleotides read TGTGCCAGTAGAAACCGGGACACAATACAAGAGACCCAGTACTTC.

The chain recombines TRBV5-6 with TRBJ2-7; D gene unclear. V shed 2 bases and J shed 6 bases, with 6 bases lying between them. The CDR3 extends over 11 amino acids. The germline V gene encodes CDR1 SGHDT and CDR2 YYEEEE. This CDR3 is CASSFSFEQYF. DNA for the CDR3: TGTGCCAGCAGCTTCAGTTTCGAGCAGTACTTC.

The chain recombines TRBV6-1 with TRBJ2-5; no clear D gene. The length of the CDR3 is 11 residues. V dropped 3 bases and J dropped 5 bases, with 4 bases sitting between them. CDR1 and CDR2 (germline): MNHNS, SASEGT. CDR3 in DNA: TGTGCCAGCAGTGAGGGCGAGACCCAGTACTTC. Protein product: CASSEGETQYF.

The chain combines TRBV9 with TRBJ2-3; D is unclear. The V end lost 0 bases, the J end lost 0 bases, and 11 bases lay between the germline ends. The CDR3 spans 16 residues. The germline gives CDR1 SGDLS, CDR2 YYNGEE. CDR3 residues: CASSVVTSSSTDTQYF. The CDR3 DNA reads as TGTGCCAGCAGCGTAGTTACATCATCTAGCACAGATACGCAGTATTTT.

V is TRBV14 and J is TRBJ2-1, with D possibly TRBD2 on 5 matching bases. The germline gives CDR1 SGHDN, CDR2 FVKESK. V was trimmed by 1 base and J by 9 bases, leaving 19 bases between them. CDR3 length: 16 amino acids. CDR3 DNA: TGTGCCAGCAGCCAAGCATCTCTAGCAACCTCACGTGAGCAGTTCTTC. The encoded protein is CASSQASLATSREQFF.

This chain joins TRBV11-2 and TRBJ2-1, with no clear D. Germline loops: CDR1 SGHAT, CDR2 FQNNGV. Trimming removed 2 bases at V and 6 bases at J, with 8 bases between. The CDR3 spans 13 residues. CDR3 amino acids: CASSLNSVNEQFF. The CDR3 bases are TGTGCCAGCAGCTTAAATTCAGTCAATGAGCAGTTCTTC.

The V gene is TRBV11-2, the J gene TRBJ2-5, with TRBD2 identical over 13 bases. There are 17 residues in the CDR3. Germline loops: CDR1 SGHAT, CDR2 FQNNGV. The ends lost 1 base at V and 7 bases at J; junction bases unmatched: 9. As DNA, the CDR3 is TGTGCCAGCAGCTTAGCTGGGACTAGCGGGGAAAGTGCGACCCAGTACTTC. Protein product: CASSLAGTSGESATQYF.